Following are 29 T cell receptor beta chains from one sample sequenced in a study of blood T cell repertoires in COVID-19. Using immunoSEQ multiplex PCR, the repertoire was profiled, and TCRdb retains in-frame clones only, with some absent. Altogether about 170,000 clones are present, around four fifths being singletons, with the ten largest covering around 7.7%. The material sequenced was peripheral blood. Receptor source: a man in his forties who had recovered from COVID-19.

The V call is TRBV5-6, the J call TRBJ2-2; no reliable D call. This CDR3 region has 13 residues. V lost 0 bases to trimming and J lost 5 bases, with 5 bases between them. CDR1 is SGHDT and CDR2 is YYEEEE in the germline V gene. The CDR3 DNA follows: TGTGCCAGCAGCTTGGGCAGGACCGGGGAGCTGTTTTTT. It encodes CASSLGRTGELFF.

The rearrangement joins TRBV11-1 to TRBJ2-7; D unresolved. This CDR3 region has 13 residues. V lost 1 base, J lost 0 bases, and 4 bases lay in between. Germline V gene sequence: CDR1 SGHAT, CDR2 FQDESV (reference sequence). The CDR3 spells CASSLGPSYEQYF. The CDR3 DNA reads TGTGCCAGCAGCTTAGGGCCCTCCTACGAGCAGTACTTC.

The CDR3 DNA sequence: TGCGCCAGCAGCCAAGATGGCGGGGGGGGCACAGATACGCAGTATTTT. It translates to CASSQDGGGGTDTQYF. The V call is TRBV4-1, the J call TRBJ2-3; 9 bases are a match to TRBD2. Germline V gives CDR1 MGHRA, CDR2 YSYEKL. CDR3 length: 16 residues. V shed 0 bases and J 1 base; nucleotides not matched to a gene: 2.

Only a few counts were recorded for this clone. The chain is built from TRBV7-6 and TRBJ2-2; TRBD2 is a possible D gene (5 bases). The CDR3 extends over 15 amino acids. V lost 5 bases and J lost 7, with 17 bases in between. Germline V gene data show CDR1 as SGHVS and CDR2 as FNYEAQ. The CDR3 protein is CASSLGSPWNGELFF. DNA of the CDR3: TGTGCCAGCAGCCTTGGGAGTCCGTGGAACGGGGAGCTGTTTTTT.

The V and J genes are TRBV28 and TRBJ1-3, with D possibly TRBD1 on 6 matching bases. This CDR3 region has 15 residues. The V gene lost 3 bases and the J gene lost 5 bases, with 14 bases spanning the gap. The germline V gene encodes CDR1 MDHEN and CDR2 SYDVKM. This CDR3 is CASSFARTARNTIYF. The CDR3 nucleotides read TGTGCCAGCAGTTTTGCTCGGACAGCTCGAAACACCATATATTTT.

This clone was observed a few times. The CDR3 DNA reads TGTGCCAGCAGGGCCTGGGGCGGCCCCTACAATGAGCAGTTCTTC. Translation gives CASRAWGGPYNEQFF. This rearrangement joins TRBV5-6 to TRBJ2-1; a weak D match, TRBD1 (5 bases). CDR1 and CDR2 from the germline V gene are SGHDT and YYEEEE. V dropped 5 bases and J dropped 2 bases, with 14 bases sitting between them. CDR3 size: 15 residues. Based on the CDR3 plus reference TRBV5-6 and TRBJ2-1, the full variable domain is DAGVTQSPTHLIKTRGQQVTLRCSPKSGHDTVSWYQQALGQGPQFIFQYYEEEERQRGNFPDRFSGHQFPNYSSELNVNALLLGDSALYLCASRAWGGPYNEQFFGPGTRLTVL.

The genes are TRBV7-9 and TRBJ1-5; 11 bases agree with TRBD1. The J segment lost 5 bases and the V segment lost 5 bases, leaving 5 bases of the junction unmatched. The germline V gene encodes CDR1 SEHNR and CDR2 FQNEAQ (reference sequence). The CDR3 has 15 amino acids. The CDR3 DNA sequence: TGTGCCAGCAGCGAAGGACAGGGGGCACATCAGCCCCAGCATTTT. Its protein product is CASSEGQGAHQPQHF. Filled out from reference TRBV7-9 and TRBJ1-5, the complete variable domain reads DTGVSQNPRHKITKRGQNVTFRCDPISEHNRLYWYRQTLGQGPEFLTYFQNEAQLEKSRLLSDRFSAERPKGSFSTLEIQRTEQGDSAMYLCASSEGQGAHQPQHFGDGTRLSIL.

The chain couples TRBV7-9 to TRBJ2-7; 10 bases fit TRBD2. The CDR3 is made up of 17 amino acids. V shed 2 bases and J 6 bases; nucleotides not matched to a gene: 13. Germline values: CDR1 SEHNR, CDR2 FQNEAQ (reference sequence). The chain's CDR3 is CASSLRGGTSVISEQYF. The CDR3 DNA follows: TGTGCCAGCAGCTTAAGGGGAGGGACTAGCGTGATTAGCGAGCAGTACTTC.

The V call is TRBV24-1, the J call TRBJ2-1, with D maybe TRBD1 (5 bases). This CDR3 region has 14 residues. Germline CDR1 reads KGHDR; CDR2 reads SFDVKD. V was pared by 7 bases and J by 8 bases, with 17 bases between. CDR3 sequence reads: CATRPTGAADEQFF. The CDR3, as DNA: TGTGCCACCAGACCAACTGGGGCGGCGGATGAGCAGTTCTTC.

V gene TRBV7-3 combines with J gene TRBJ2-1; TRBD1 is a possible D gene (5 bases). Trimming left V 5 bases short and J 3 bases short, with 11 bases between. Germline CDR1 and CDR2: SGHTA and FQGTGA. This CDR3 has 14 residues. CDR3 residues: CASSLDSYYNEQFF. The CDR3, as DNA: TGTGCCAGCAGCCTAGACAGCTACTACAATGAGCAGTTCTTC.

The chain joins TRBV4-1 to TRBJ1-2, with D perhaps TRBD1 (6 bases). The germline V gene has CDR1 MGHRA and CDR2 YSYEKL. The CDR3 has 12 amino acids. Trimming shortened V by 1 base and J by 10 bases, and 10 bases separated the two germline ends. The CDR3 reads CASSQGTVSYTF. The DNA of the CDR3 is TGCGCCAGCAGCCAAGGGACAGTTTCCTACACCTTC.

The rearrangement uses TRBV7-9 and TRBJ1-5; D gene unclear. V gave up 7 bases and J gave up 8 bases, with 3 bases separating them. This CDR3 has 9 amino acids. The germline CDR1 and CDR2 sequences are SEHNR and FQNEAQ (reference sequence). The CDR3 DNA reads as TGTGCCAGCATCAAGCCCCAGCATTTT. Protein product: CASIKPQHF.

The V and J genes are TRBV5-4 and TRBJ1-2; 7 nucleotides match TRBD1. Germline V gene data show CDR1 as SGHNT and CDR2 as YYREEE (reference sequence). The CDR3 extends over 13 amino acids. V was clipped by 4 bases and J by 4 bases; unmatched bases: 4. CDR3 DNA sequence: TGTGCCAGCAGCCAGGGGACAGCCTATGGCTACACCTTC. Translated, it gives CASSQGTAYGYTF.

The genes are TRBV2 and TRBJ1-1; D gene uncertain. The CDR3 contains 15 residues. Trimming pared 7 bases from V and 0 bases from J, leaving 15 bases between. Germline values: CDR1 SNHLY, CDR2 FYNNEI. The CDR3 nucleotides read TGTGCCAGCAAGGCTGCTAGCCTCATGAACACTGAAGCTTTCTTT. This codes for CASKAASLMNTEAFF. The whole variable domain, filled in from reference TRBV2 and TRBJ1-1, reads EPEVTQTPSHQVTQMGQEVILRCVPISNHLYFYWYRQILGQKVEFLVSFYNNEISEKSEIFDDQFSVERPDGSNFTLKIRSTKLEDSAMYFCASKAASLMNTEAFFGQGTRLTVV.

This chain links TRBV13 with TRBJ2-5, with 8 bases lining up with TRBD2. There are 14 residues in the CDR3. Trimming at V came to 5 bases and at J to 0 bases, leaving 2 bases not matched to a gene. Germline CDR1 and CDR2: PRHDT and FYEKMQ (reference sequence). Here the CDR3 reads CASSPGLDQETQYF. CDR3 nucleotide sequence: TGTGCCAGCAGCCCGGGACTAGACCAAGAGACCCAGTACTTC.

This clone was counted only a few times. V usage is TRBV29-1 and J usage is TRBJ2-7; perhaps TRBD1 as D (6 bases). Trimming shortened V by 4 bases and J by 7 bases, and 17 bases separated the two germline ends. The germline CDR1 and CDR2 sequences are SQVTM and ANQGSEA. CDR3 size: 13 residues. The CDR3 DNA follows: TGCAGCGTTGTGGGGTTGGGACAACGAGAGCAGTACTTC. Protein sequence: CSVVGLGQREQYF.

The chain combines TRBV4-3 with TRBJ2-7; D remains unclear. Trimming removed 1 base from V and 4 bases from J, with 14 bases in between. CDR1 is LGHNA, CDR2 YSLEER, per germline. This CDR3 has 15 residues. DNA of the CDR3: TGCGCCAGCAGCCAAGCTCCCAGTCTCGGGTACGAGCAGTACTTC. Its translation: CASSQAPSLGYEQYF.

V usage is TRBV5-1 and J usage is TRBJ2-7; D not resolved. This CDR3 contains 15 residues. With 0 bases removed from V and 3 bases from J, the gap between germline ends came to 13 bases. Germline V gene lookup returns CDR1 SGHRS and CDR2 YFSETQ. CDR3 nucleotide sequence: TGCGCCAGCAGCTTGGATGTGACACATGACTACGAGCAGTACTTC. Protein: CASSLDVTHDYEQYF.

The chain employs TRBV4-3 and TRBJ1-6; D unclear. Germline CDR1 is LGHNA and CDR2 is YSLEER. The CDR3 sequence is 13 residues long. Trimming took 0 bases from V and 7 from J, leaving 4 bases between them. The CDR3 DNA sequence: TGCGCCAGCAGCCAAGATAGCAATTCACCCCTCCACTTT. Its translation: CASSQDSNSPLHF.

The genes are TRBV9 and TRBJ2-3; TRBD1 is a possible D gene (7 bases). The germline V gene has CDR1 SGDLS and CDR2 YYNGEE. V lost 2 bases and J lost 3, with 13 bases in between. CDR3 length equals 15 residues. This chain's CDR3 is CASSVTTGRTDTQYF. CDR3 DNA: TGTGCCAGCAGCGTGACGACAGGGAGGACAGATACGCAGTATTTT.

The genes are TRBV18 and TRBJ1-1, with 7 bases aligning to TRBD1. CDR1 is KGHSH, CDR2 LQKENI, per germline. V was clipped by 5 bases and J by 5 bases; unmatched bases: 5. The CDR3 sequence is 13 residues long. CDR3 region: CASSLTQGTEAFF. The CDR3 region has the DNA TGTGCCAGCTCATTAACACAGGGGACTGAAGCTTTCTTT.

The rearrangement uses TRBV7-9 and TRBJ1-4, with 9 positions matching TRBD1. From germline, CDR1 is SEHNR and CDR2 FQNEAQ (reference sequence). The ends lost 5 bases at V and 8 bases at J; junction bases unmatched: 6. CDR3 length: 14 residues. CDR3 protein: CASSARDRGEKLFF. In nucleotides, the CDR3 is TGTGCCAGCAGCGCCCGTGACAGGGGGGAAAAACTGTTTTTT.

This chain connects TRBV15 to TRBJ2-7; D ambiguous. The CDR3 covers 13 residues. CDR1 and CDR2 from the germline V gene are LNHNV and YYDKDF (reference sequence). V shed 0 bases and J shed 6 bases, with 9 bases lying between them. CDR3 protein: CATSRDLFVEQYF. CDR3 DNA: TGTGCCACCAGCAGAGATCTTTTTGTCGAGCAGTACTTC.

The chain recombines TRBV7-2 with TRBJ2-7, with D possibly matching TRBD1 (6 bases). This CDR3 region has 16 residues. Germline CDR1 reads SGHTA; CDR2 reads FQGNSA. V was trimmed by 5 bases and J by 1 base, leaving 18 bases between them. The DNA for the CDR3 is TGTGCCAGCAGCCCATATTTACAGGGTTCGTCCTACGAGCAGTACTTC. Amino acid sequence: CASSPYLQGSSYEQYF.

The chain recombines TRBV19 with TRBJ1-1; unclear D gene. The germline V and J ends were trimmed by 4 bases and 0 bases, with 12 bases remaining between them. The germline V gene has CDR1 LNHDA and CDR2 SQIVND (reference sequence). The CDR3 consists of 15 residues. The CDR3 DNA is TGTGCCAGTAGTACCCGGGGAGGGTTGAACACTGAAGCTTTCTTT. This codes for CASSTRGGLNTEAFF.

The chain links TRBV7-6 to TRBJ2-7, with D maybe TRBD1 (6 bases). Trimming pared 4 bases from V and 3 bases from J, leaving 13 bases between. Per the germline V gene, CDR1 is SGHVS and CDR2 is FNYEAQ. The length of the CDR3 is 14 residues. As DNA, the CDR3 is TGTGCCAGCAGCTCAGGTGAAGGGGGCTACGAGCAGTACTTC. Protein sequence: CASSSGEGGYEQYF.

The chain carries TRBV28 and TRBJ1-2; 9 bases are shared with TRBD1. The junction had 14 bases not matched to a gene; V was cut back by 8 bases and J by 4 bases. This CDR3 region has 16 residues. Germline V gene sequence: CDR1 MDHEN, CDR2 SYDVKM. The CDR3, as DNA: TGTGCCAGCGATGCCGGGACAGGGTTCGTCGGCTATGGCTACACCTTC. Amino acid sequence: CASDAGTGFVGYGYTF.

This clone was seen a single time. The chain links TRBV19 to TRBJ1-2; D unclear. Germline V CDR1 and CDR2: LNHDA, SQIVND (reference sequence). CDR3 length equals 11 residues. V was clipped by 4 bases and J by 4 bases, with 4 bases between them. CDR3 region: CASSNSYGYTF. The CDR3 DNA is TGTGCCAGTAGTAACAGCTATGGCTACACCTTC. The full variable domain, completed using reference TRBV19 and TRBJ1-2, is DGGITQSPKYLFRKEGQNVTLSCEQNLNHDAMYWYRQDPGQGLRLIYYSQIVNDFQKGDIAEGYSVSREKKESFPLTVTSAQKNPTAFYLCASSNSYGYTFGSGTRLTVV.

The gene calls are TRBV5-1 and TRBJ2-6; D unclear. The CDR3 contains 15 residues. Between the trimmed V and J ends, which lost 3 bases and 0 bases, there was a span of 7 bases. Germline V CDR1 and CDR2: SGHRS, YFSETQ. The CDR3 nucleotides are TGCGCCAGCAGCTCCTCTCCCTCTGGGGCCAACGTCCTGACTTTC. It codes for CASSSSPSGANVLTF. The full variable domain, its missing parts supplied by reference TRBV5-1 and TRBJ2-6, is KAGVTQTPRYLIKTRGQQVTLSCSPISGHRSVSWYQQTPGQGLQFLFEYFSETQRNKGNFPGRFSGRQFSNSRSEMNVSTLELGDSALYLCASSSSPSGANVLTFGAGSRLTVL.